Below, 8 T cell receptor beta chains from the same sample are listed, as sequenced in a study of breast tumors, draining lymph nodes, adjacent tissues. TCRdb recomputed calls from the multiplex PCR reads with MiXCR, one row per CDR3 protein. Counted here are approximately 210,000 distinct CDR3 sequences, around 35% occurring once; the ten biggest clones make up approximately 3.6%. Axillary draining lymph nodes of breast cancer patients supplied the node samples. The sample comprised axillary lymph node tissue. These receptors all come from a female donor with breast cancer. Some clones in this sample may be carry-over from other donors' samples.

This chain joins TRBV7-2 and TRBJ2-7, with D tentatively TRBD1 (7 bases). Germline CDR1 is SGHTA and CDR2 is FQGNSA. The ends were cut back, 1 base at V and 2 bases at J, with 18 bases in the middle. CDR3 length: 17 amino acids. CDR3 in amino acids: CASSLGQGGLETYEQYF. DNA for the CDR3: TGTGCCAGCAGCTTAGGGCAGGGGGGTTTGGAGACCTACGAGCAGTACTTC.

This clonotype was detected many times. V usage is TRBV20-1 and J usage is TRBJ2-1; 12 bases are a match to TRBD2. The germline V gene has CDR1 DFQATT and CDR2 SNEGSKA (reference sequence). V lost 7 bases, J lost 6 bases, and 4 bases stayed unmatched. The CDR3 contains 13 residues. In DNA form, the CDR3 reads TGCAGTGTCCGGACTAGCGGGGTCAATGAGCAGTTCTTC. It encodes CSVRTSGVNEQFF.

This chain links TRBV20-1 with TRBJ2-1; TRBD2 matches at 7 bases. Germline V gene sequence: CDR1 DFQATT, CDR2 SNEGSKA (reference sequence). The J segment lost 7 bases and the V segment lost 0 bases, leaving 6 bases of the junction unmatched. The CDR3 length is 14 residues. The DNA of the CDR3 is TGCAGTGCTAGAGATGGCGGGAGTGGGAATGAGCAGTTCTTC. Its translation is CSARDGGSGNEQFF.

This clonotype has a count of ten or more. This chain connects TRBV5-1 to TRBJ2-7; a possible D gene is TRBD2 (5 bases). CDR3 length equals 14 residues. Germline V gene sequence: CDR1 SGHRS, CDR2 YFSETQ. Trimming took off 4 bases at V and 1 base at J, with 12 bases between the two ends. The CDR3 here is CASSRGLGSYEQYF. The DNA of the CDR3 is TGCGCCAGCAGCCGCGGGCTGGGTTCCTACGAGCAGTACTTC.

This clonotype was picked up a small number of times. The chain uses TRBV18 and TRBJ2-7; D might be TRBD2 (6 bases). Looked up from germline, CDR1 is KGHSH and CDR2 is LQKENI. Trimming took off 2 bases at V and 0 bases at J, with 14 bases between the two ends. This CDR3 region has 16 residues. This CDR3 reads CASSPAGQLSSYEQYF. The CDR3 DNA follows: TGTGCCAGCTCACCAGCGGGGCAGCTCAGCTCCTACGAGCAGTACTTC.

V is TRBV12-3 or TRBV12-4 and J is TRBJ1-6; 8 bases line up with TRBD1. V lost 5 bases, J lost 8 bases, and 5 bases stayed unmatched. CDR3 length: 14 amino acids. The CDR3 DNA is TGTGCCAGCAGTCCTCGGACAGGGCATTCACCCCTCCACTTT. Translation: CASSPRTGHSPLHF.

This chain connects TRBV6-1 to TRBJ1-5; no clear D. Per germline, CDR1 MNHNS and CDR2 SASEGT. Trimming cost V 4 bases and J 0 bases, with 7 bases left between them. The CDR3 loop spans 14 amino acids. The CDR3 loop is CASSVVYSNQPQHF. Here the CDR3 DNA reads TGTGCCAGCAGTGTCGTTTATAGCAATCAGCCCCAGCATTTT.

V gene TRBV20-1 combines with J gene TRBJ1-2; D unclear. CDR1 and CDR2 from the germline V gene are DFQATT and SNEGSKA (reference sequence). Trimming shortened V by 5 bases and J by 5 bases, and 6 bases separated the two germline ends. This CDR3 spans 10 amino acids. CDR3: CSAQDYGYTF. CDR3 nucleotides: TGCAGTGCTCAGGATTATGGCTACACCTTC.